This TCR beta chain is drawn from a study of a mutant IDH1 vaccine in newly diagnosed glioma. Study background: The first vaccination came 4-6 weeks after radiotherapy alone, or with temozolomide cycles. Radiotherapy, temozolomide, or both had been given previously, and both were given to most.

Stated time point: week 35, safety follow-up. All doses held 300 ug of mutant IDH1 20-mer peptide, with topical imiquimod. The donors' diagnosis was new WHO grade 3 or 4 astrocytoma that was IDH1-mutant and ATRX-lost. Note on this clone: Its specificity is not known.

Losses at the gene ends were 5 bases for V and 0 bases for J; bases not matched to a gene: 12. This CDR3 is 17 amino acids long. Per the germline V gene, CDR1 is SGHAT and CDR2 is FQNNGV. TCRdb's table, derived via immunoSEQ multiplex PCR, lists solely in-frame clones and lacks some. The sample carries about 54,000 clones, around 84% recorded once. The sequence came from a woman younger than 35 with glioma. This specimen was PBMCs, taken from a glioma patient whose treatment included an IDH1 peptide vaccine. V usage is TRBV11-2 and J usage is TRBJ2-7; the match to TRBD1 covers 8 bases. As DNA, the CDR3 is TGTGCCAGCAGCCCATTAAGGGGGGACAGGAGCTCCTACGAGCAGTACTTC. It specifies CASSPLRGDRSSYEQYF.